This TCR beta chain was retrieved from a study of PD-1 blockade in classical Hodgkin lymphoma. Study context: It was nivolumab at 3 mg/kg, given intravenously every 2 weeks, that patients received.

Regarding the study as a whole: The study found that TCR diversity rose significantly by C4D1 in CD4+ but not CD8+ cells. According to reports, newly diagnosed patients had lower baseline TCR diversity than healthy donors, and relapsed/refractory patients had lower baseline TCR diversity still.

All patients experienced relapse after autologous stem cell transplantation, and brentuximab vedotin exposure was variable. Relapsed/refractory classical Hodgkin lymphoma patients had complete, partial or progressive responses. Concerning this clone itself: Its specificity is unknown.

Repertoires were generated with immunoSEQ multiplex PCR, while TCRdb's copy carries only in-frame clones and drops some. The sample records about 40,000 clones, 70% to 80% being singletons. The sample consisted of peripheral blood mononuclear cells (PBMCs), taken at baseline. The source is a human donor with classical Hodgkin lymphoma.

The CDR3 bases are TGTGCCAGCAGCTTAGTTTACGCTCCGAGGAGCACAGATACGCAGTATTTT. It codes for CASSLVYAPRSTDTQYF. This chain connects TRBV11-1 to TRBJ2-3; D is uncertain. V lost 1 base and J lost 0, with 14 bases in between. Germline-derived CDR1 and CDR2 are SGHAT and FQDESV (reference sequence). The CDR3 covers 17 residues.